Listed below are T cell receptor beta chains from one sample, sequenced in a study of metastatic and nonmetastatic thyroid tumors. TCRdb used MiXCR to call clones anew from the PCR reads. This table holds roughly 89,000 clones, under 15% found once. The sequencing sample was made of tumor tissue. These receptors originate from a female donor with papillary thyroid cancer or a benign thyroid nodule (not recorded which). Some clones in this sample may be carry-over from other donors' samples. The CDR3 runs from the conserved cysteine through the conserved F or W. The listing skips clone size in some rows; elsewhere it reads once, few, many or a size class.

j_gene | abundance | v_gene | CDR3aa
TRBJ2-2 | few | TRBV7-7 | CASSLREGPGELFF
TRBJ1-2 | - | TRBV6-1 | CASSEVKADGYTF
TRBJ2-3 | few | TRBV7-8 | CASSLGLAANTQYF
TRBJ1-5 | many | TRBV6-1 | CASSPGNSNQPQHF
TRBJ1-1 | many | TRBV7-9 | CASSYRDQTEAFF
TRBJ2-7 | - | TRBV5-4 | CASSSARRPIHEQYF
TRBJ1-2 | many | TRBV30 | CAWSGTVGGYGYTF
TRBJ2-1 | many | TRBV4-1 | CASSQDSSLAVYNEQFF
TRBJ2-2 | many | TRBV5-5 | CASSPGTANTGELFF
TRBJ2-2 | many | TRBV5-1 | CASSLEGQGGTGELFF
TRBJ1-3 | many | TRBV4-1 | CASSPPGRARNTIYF
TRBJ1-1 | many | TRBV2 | CASRTPGTGVFNTEAFF
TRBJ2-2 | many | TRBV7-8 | CASSPRGAAGTGELFF